This TCR beta chain emerged from a study of blood T cell repertoires in COVID-19. Study-level background: Samples came from the United States, Italy and Spain, spanning acute and convalescent COVID-19. Nucleic acid was either cDNA or gDNA, and it came from T cells, B-cell-depleted T cells, or PBMCs.

V gave up 1 base and J gave up 3 bases; unmatched junction bases: 5. Per germline, CDR1 SGHAT and CDR2 FQNNGV. There are 16 residues in the CDR3. Original handling: Reference gene primer amplification gave nucleated cell count estimates. This table comes from immunoSEQ multiplex PCR, and its TCRdb copy is limited to in-frame clones, with some not included. V, J and clone size derive from that table, while D and trimming were established from the DNA sequence. The table records about 220,000 clones, 83% of them present only once. The sequenced sample consisted of peripheral blood. This clonotype was sampled from a woman between 35 and 50 years old with active or convalescent COVID-19. This chain links TRBV11-2 with TRBJ1-5; 8 positions match TRBD1. This chain's CDR3 is CASSLGTGGNNQPQHF. The CDR3 DNA follows: TGTGCCAGCAGCTTAGGTACAGGGGGGAACAATCAGCCCCAGCATTTT.